This passage covers 19 T cell receptor beta chains from one sample sequenced in a study of T cell responses to AZD1222 COVID-19 vaccine. Some clones are missing from TCRdb's copy, which holds only in-frame ones; the method was immunoSEQ multiplex PCR. Among about 100,000 clones listed, more than 75% were seen once. The source material was peripheral blood, sampled 28 days after the second AZD1222 dose. These TCRs come from an adult who received the AZD1222 COVID-19 vaccine.

The chain couples TRBV6-5 to TRBJ1-1, with 7 bases aligning to TRBD1. The germline CDR1 and CDR2 sequences are MNHEY and SVGAGI. The V segment lost 8 bases and the J segment 7 bases; nucleotides outside the gene matches: 4. The CDR3 covers 11 residues. CDR3 DNA sequence: TGTGCCAGCTCGGACAGGTTTGAAGCTTTCTTT. The encoded protein is CASSDRFEAFF.

The chain has TRBV19 and TRBJ1-2; D perhaps matches TRBD1 (5 bases). CDR1 and CDR2 (germline): LNHDA, SQIVND (reference sequence). Trimming left V 1 base short and J 2 bases short, with 14 bases between. The CDR3 length is 16 residues. The CDR3 spells CASSIGGTGTNYGYTF. The CDR3 nucleotides are TGTGCCAGTAGTATAGGGGGAACAGGAACAAACTATGGCTACACCTTC. Filled out from reference TRBV19 and TRBJ1-2, the complete variable domain reads DGGITQSPKYLFRKEGQNVTLSCEQNLNHDAMYWYRQDPGQGLRLIYYSQIVNDFQKGDIAEGYSVSREKKESFPLTVTSAQKNPTAFYLCASSIGGTGTNYGYTFGSGTRLTVV.

J is TRBJ2-7 and V is TRBV18; the D gene is possibly TRBD1 (5 bases). V lost 6 bases and J lost 0, with 15 bases in between. In germline, CDR1 is KGHSH, CDR2 LQKENI. The CDR3 loop spans 15 amino acids. The DNA of the CDR3 is TGTGCCAGCTCGACGACAGCTTTAAGCTCCTACGAGCAGTACTTC. Protein product: CASSTTALSSYEQYF.

The V gene is TRBV7-3, the J gene TRBJ2-3; possibly TRBD1 or TRBD2 for D (5 bases each). Germline V gene sequence: CDR1 SGHTA, CDR2 FQGTGA. Trimming took off 5 bases at V and 6 bases at J, with 18 bases between the two ends. CDR3 length equals 15 residues. DNA for the CDR3: TGTGCCAGCAGCCCAGACCCCCACTGGGGGGATACGCAGTATTTT. It is translated as CASSPDPHWGDTQYF. Full variable domain (outside the CDR3, taken from reference TRBV7-3 and TRBJ2-3): GAGVSQTPSNKVTEKGKYVELRCDPISGHTALYWYRQSLGQGPEFLIYFQGTGAADDSGLPNDRFFAVRPEGSVSTLKIQRTERGDSAVYLCASSPDPHWGDTQYFGPGTRLTVL.

The chain carries TRBV27 and TRBJ2-1; D remains ambiguous. V was cut by 6 bases and J by 4 bases, with 13 bases left in between. Germline-derived CDR1 and CDR2 are MNHEY and SMNVEV (reference sequence). CDR3 length: 14 residues. The CDR3 region is CASSSLGWYNEQFF. The CDR3 nucleotides are TGTGCCAGCAGCTCCCTCGGGTGGTACAATGAGCAGTTCTTC.

The V gene is TRBV21-1, the J gene TRBJ2-2; the table's D call TRBD1 went unverified against the DNA. TRBV21-1 is an annotated pseudogene. The CDR3 has 16 amino acids. The CDR3 is CASSKAGHANTGELFF. DNA of the CDR3: TGTGCCAGCAGCAAAGCCGGACACGCGAACACCGGGGAGCTGTTTTTT.

The chain couples TRBV7-9 to TRBJ2-1, with D possibly called TRBD1 or TRBD2 (6 bases each). This CDR3 region has 17 residues. Germline V gene lookup returns CDR1 SEHNR and CDR2 FQNEAQ (reference sequence). The V end lost 3 bases, the J end lost 7 bases, and 22 bases lay between the germline ends. The CDR3 DNA reads as TGTGCCAGCAGCTTCGGAGTAAGGGGGAGGAGTGTAAATGAGCAGTTCTTC. Amino acids: CASSFGVRGRSVNEQFF.

This chain links TRBV5-1 with TRBJ2-7; TRBD1 agrees at 8 bases. V was pared by 0 bases and J by 1 base, with 0 bases of the junction left unmatched. Germline CDR1 SGHRS, CDR2 YFSETQ. The CDR3 is 14 amino acids. CDR3 sequence: CASSLGDRSYEQYF. The CDR3 bases are TGCGCCAGCAGCTTGGGGGACAGGTCCTACGAGCAGTACTTC. Using reference TRBV5-1 and TRBJ2-7 for the parts outside the CDR3, the full variable domain is KAGVTQTPRYLIKTRGQQVTLSCSPISGHRSVSWYQQTPGQGLQFLFEYFSETQRNKGNFPGRFSGRQFSNSRSEMNVSTLELGDSALYLCASSLGDRSYEQYFGPGTRLTVT.

Here the CDR3 DNA reads TGTGCCAGCAGCGTAGTGGGGACAGGAGATGGCTACACCTTC. Its protein product is CASSVVGTGDGYTF. The chain uses TRBV9 and TRBJ1-2, with TRBD1 matching 8 bases. The germline V gene has CDR1 SGDLS and CDR2 YYNGEE. V shed 0 bases and J 6 bases; nucleotides not matched to a gene: 4. CDR3 length: 14 residues.

The V gene is TRBV7-9, the J gene TRBJ1-3; D is unclear. The length of the CDR3 is 14 residues. Trimming cost V 11 bases and J 0 bases, with 14 bases left between them. CDR1 and CDR2 from the germline V gene are SEHNR and FQNEAQ (reference sequence). As DNA, the CDR3 is TGTGCCTTGCGCCAGCCAATCTCTGGAAACACCATATATTTT. Translating it yields CALRQPISGNTIYF.

For the CDR3, the DNA is TGTGCCAGCAGTCCAAGAGGTTCTAGCCTGTTCTTC. Protein: CASSPRGSSLFF. The V gene is TRBV2, the J gene TRBJ2-1; D is possibly TRBD2 (5 bases). CDR1 is SNHLY and CDR2 is FYNNEI in the germline V gene. V dropped 5 bases and J dropped 15 bases, with 17 bases sitting between them. CDR3 length: 12 amino acids. Full variable domain (missing parts from reference TRBV2 and TRBJ2-1): EPEVTQTPSHQVTQMGQEVILRCVPISNHLYFYWYRQILGQKVEFLVSFYNNEISEKSEIFDDQFSVERPDGSNFTLKIRSTKLEDSAMYFCASSPRGSSLFFGPGTRLTVL.

The V call is TRBV10-2, the J call TRBJ2-1; possibly TRBD1 or TRBD2 for D (5 bases each). Germline values: CDR1 WSHSY, CDR2 SAAADI. CDR3 size: 14 residues. V was trimmed by 6 bases and J by 3 bases, leaving 12 bases between them. CDR3 residues: CASRGTGGYNEQFF. The DNA of the CDR3 is TGCGCCAGCAGAGGGACGGGCGGCTACAATGAGCAGTTCTTC.

V is TRBV9 and J is TRBJ2-1; 14 nucleotides agree with TRBD2. The V gene's germline CDR1 is SGDLS and CDR2 YYNGEE. CDR3 size: 17 residues. V was pared by 4 bases and J by 6 bases, with 9 bases of the junction left unmatched. DNA of the CDR3: TGTGCCAGCAGCTCCCGGGGACTAGCGGGAGCCGGCAATGAGCAGTTCTTC. The encoded protein is CASSSRGLAGAGNEQFF.

This chain uses TRBV7-3 with TRBJ2-1, with a possible D match to TRBD1 (6 bases). Trimming left V 7 bases short and J 7 bases short, with 17 bases between. Germline CDR1 SGHTA, CDR2 FQGTGA. This CDR3 has 14 amino acids. CDR3 sequence: CASTESTGANEQFF. In DNA, the CDR3 is TGTGCCAGCACCGAATCGACAGGAGCTAATGAGCAGTTCTTC.

The chain combines TRBV6-2 or TRBV6-3 with TRBJ2-2; D ambiguous. CDR3 length equals 13 residues. Per germline, CDR1 MNHEY and CDR2 SVGEGT. Trimming left V 0 bases short and J 6 bases short, with 5 bases between. CDR3 region: CASSYSRSGELFF. In DNA, the CDR3 is TGTGCCAGCAGTTACTCGAGGTCCGGGGAGCTGTTTTTT.

The chain couples TRBV18 to TRBJ2-3; D gene uncertain. The CDR3 has 12 amino acids. Trimming left V 3 bases short and J 5 bases short, with 6 bases between. Per the germline V gene, CDR1 is KGHSH and CDR2 is LQKENI. CDR3 in DNA: TGTGCCAGCTCACCGACGGAAGATACGCAGTATTTT. It encodes CASSPTEDTQYF.

The rearrangement links TRBV19 to TRBJ1-4, with D unclear. Trimming cost V 5 bases and J 0 bases, with 13 bases left between them. The germline CDR1 and CDR2 sequences are LNHDA and SQIVND (reference sequence). This CDR3 region has 16 residues. The CDR3 here is CASSWNRLATNEKLFF. The CDR3 DNA sequence: TGTGCCAGTAGTTGGAACCGTTTAGCAACTAATGAAAAACTGTTTTTT.

V usage is TRBV6-5 and J usage is TRBJ2-5; no reliable D call. Germline assignment: CDR1 MNHEY and CDR2 SVGAGI. The CDR3 has 12 residues. The germline V and J ends were trimmed by 6 bases and 2 bases, with 7 bases remaining between them. The CDR3 region is CASRVSQETQYF. In nucleotides, the CDR3 is TGTGCCAGCAGGGTTAGTCAAGAGACCCAGTACTTC.

This clone was detected only once. The CDR3 DNA reads TGCGCCAGCAGTGAGTCCCCACAGGGTGACACTGAAGCTTTCTTT. Translation gives CASSESPQGDTEAFF. The chain couples TRBV10-1 to TRBJ1-1; TRBD1 might be the D (6 bases). Germline-derived CDR1 and CDR2 are WNHNN and SYGVQD (reference sequence). The CDR3 is made up of 15 amino acids. Trimming took off 0 bases at V and 3 bases at J, with 11 bases between the two ends.